The TCR beta chain described here comes from a study of beta chain features in type 1 diabetes. General study findings and limits: Relative to healthy donors, patients appeared to have naive, central memory and Treg TCRB repertoires that were more similar.

Trimming stripped 1 base from V and 0 bases from J, with 9 bases between. Germline V CDR1 and CDR2: GTSNPN, SVGIG (reference sequence). The CDR3 runs to 14 residues. Worth noting for this clone: Its specificity is unknown.

Expressed TCRB transcripts were sequenced because the isolated RNA had all been reverse transcribed beforehand. Generated by immunoSEQ multiplex PCR, the TCRdb table keeps only in-frame clones and is missing some. Altogether about 410,000 clones are present, approximately 14% being singletons, with the ten largest covering roughly 0.036%. The V call is TRBV30, the J call TRBJ1-1, with D unresolved. What was sequenced was naive CD4+ T cells from blood. This sequence originates from a man younger than 40 in good health. The CDR3 bases are TGTGCCTGGAGTGGCGGCACCTTGAACACTGAAGCTTTCTTT. It codes for CAWSGGTLNTEAFF.